This T cell receptor (beta chain) stems from a study of control samples from healthy donors and cancer patients. The V and J ends lost 1 base and 1 base respectively, with 13 bases between them. The CDR3 has 16 amino acids. Germline V gives CDR1 MGHRA, CDR2 YSYEKL. Clones were read by immunoSEQ multiplex PCR, and TCRdb kept only the in-frame ones, dropping some. The sample includes around 50,000 clones, 95% to 97% of them seen just once. This receptor was taken from a young woman in good health. Sequencing was performed on blood. The gene calls are TRBV4-1 and TRBJ2-5; D might be TRBD2 (6 bases). CDR3 residues: CASSQVGVAAQETQYF. The CDR3 DNA is TGCGCCAGCAGCCAAGTAGGCGTAGCGGCCCAAGAGACCCAGTACTTC.